The TCR beta chain described here comes from a study of T cells expressing NK-cell markers. Study-wide context: HCMV seropositivity characterized most of the eight sequenced donors, and seronegativity one.

The CDR3 has 17 amino acids. CDR1 SNHLY and CDR2 FYNNEI come from the germline V gene. Study-wide findings and caveats: Of the CD8+ T cells in about 6 donors, roughly 1.0-7.0% belonged to dominant NKG2C+ clonotypes. Expanded NKG2C+ T cell clones had unclear HCMV specificity.

In the case of this clonotype: The antigen is unknown.

Generation of TCR beta cDNA was performed by 5'RACE template switching incorporating UMIs. No DNA is given; TCRdb re-called the 5' RACE reads and lists each CDR3 protein once. Its table lists around 550,000 distinct CDR3 sequences. The receptor was isolated from a man in his late teens or twenties in good health. J is TRBJ2-3 and V is TRBV2; no DNA is available, so the TRBD1 call from TCRdb remains unchecked. The source material was blood T cells: a sorted CD56 or NKG2C T cell subset, CD4+ or CD8+ T cells, or bulk PBMC T cells (not recorded which). The chain's CDR3 is CASSEVGTGTWSDTQYF.